Listed below are T cell receptor beta chains from one sample, sequenced in a study of cytomegalovirus exposure and HLA in healthy donors. The table came from immunoSEQ multiplex PCR; TCRdb's copy has only in-frame clones and leaves some out. The sample contains about 170,000 clones, approximately 76% of which appear only once. The sequenced sample consisted of PBMCs. The receptors come from a female donor in good health and CMV-seronegative. Both conserved end residues are part of each CDR3. The order of the fields is D gene, V gene, J gene, clone size, CDR3 protein, CDR3 DNA. The D gene is left open where the match is weak. Not every row has a clone size; where given, it reads once, few, many or a size class.

-,TRBV9,TRBJ1-5,few,CASSVDSQIYSNQPQHF,TGTGCCAGCAGCGTAGACAGCCAGATCTATAGCAATCAGCCCCAGCATTTT
-,TRBV19,TRBJ1-1,-,CASSTVLNTEAFF,TGTGCCAGTAGTACCGTCCTGAACACTGAAGCTTTCTTT
TRBD2,TRBV2,TRBJ2-1,once,CASSGLAGGPWVF,TGTGCCAGCAGTGGACTAGCGGGAGGGCCTTGGGTCTTC
-,TRBV7-2,TRBJ1-2,-,CASSSGLHYGYTF,TGTGCCAGCAGCTCCGGACTCCACTATGGCTACACCTTC
TRBD2,TRBV5-1,TRBJ2-7,-,CASSLTSGDYEQYF,TGCGCCAGCAGCTTGACTAGCGGGGACTACGAGCAGTACTTC
-,TRBV19,TRBJ2-1,-,CASSMLQGIYNEQFF,TGTGCCAGTAGTATGCTGCAGGGGATCTACAATGAGCAGTTCTTC
TRBD2,TRBV7-7,TRBJ2-3,-,CASSSGGQSTDTQYF,TGTGCCAGCAGCAGCGGGGGACAAAGCACAGATACGCAGTATTTT
-,TRBV27,TRBJ2-4,-,CASGPEWGLDF,TGTGCCAGCGGGCCAGAATGGGGCCTGGACTTC
-,TRBV2,TRBJ1-3,-,CASSEGEVGTGNTIYF,TGTGCCAGCAGTGAAGGCGAAGTCGGTACTGGAAACACCATATATTTT
TRBD1,TRBV7-9,TRBJ1-3,few,CASSRTGVGNTIYF,TGTGCCAGCAGCCGAACAGGGGTTGGAAACACCATATATTTT
TRBD1,TRBV6-1,TRBJ1-2,-,CASSEGGQGIRGSYGYTF,TGTGCCAGCAGTGAAGGGGGACAGGGGATTCGAGGGAGCTATGGCTACACCTTC
TRBD2,TRBV29-1,TRBJ2-7,-,CSVSGGFSYEQYF,TGCAGCGTTAGCGGGGGGTTCTCCTACGAGCAGTACTTC
-,TRBV7-2,TRBJ2-1,many,CASSPKTKYNEQFF,TGTGCCAGCAGCCCAAAGACAAAGTACAATGAGCAGTTCTTC
-,TRBV6-5,TRBJ2-2,-,CASSPSTGELFF,TGTGCCAGCAGTCCATCAACCGGGGAGCTGTTTTTT
-,TRBV4-1,TRBJ1-2,-,CASSQDTGEVGGYTF,TGCGCCAGCAGCCAGGACACAGGTGAAGTGGGGGGCTACACCTTC
TRBD2,TRBV9,TRBJ2-5,once,CASSESGSQETQYF,TGTGCCAGCAGCGAGAGCGGGAGCCAAGAGACCCAGTACTTC
-,TRBV7-7,TRBJ1-3,-,CASSPNPGNTIYF,TGTGCCAGCAGCCCTAACCCGGGGAATACCATATATTTT
TRBD2,TRBV6-1,TRBJ2-7,few,CASSELAGAPPYEQYF,TGTGCCAGCAGTGAACTAGCGGGGGCACCCCCCTACGAGCAGTACTTC
-,TRBV7-9,TRBJ1-2,-,CASSLRGGYTF,TGTGCCAGCAGCTTAAGGGGCGGCTACACCTTC
-,TRBV2,TRBJ2-7,few,CASKEGGGSYEQYF,TGTGCCAGCAAGGAGGGGGGGGGATCCTACGAGCAGTACTTC
TRBD2,TRBV7-9,TRBJ2-1,-,CASSPSTSGDWFF,TGTGCCAGCAGCCCCAGCACTAGCGGGGATTGGTTCTTC
-,TRBV18,TRBJ1-1,-,CASSTLDSNTEAFF,TGTGCCAGCTCAACTTTGGACTCGAACACTGAAGCTTTCTTT
TRBD1,TRBV5-1,TRBJ1-1,-,CASSTTGVVTEAFF,TGCGCCAGCAGCACGACAGGGGTGGTCACTGAAGCTTTCTTT
TRBD1,TRBV6-6,TRBJ1-1,-,CASSSPGQVSTEAFF,TGTGCCAGCAGTTCGCCGGGACAGGTTAGCACTGAAGCTTTCTTT
-,TRBV27,TRBJ1-5,-,CASSPREAGNQPQHF,TGTGCCAGCAGCCCCCGGGAAGCGGGGAATCAGCCCCAGCATTTT
-,TRBV27,TRBJ1-1,-,CASIETTDANTEAFF,TGTGCCAGCATTGAGACTACAGATGCGAACACTGAAGCTTTCTTT
-,TRBV5-4,TRBJ1-5,-,CASSLAGVHQPQHF,TGTGCCAGCAGCTTGGCGGGGGTCCATCAGCCCCAGCATTTT
-,TRBV18,TRBJ1-6,-,CASSPQQTDSPLHF,TGTGCCAGCTCACCACAGCAGACAGACTCACCCCTCCACTTT
TRBD1,TRBV7-9,TRBJ2-3,few,CASSSGTGLIPRAQYF,TGTGCCAGCAGCTCTGGGACAGGGTTAATCCCGAGGGCGCAGTATTTT
-,TRBV6-5,TRBJ2-3,-,CASSYSMVALTDTQYF,TGTGCCAGCAGTTACTCGATGGTAGCTCTCACAGATACGCAGTATTTT
-,TRBV30,TRBJ1-2,medium-sized,CAWSVRGGYYGYTF,TGTGCCTGGAGTGTACGAGGCGGCTACTATGGCTACACCTTC
TRBD2,TRBV6-5,TRBJ2-1,-,CASSYWGTSGNNEQFF,TGTGCCAGCAGTTATTGGGGGACTAGCGGGAACAATGAGCAGTTCTTC
TRBD1,TRBV7-3,TRBJ1-2,-,CASSPGQGDGYGYTF,TGTGCCAGCAGCCCAGGACAGGGGGACGGCTATGGCTACACCTTC
-,TRBV7-2,TRBJ1-2,-,CASSLTGDPVYGYTF,TGTGCCAGCAGCTTGACAGGAGACCCCGTCTATGGCTACACCTTC
-,TRBV6-5,TRBJ2-5,-,CASSRHTETQYF,TGTGCCAGCAGTCGACACACTGAGACCCAGTACTTC
-,TRBV6-6,TRBJ2-7,-,CASSSYRTYEQYF,TGTGCCAGCAGTTCGTACAGAACCTACGAGCAGTACTTC
-,TRBV27,TRBJ1-2,-,CASSSLSGDYGYTF,TGTGCCAGCAGTTCCCTGTCAGGGGACTATGGCTACACCTTC
TRBD2,TRBV27,TRBJ2-7,-,CASSLRGSGTKVYEQYF,TGTGCCAGCAGTTTACGGGGCTCAGGGACTAAAGTCTACGAGCAGTACTTC
-,TRBV27,TRBJ2-3,-,CASSYLDGLSTDTQYF,TGTGCCAGCAGTTATCTGGACGGACTTAGCACAGATACGCAGTATTTT
TRBD1,TRBV18,TRBJ2-2,-,CASSSATGGPNTGELFF,TGTGCCAGCTCATCAGCGACAGGGGGCCCGAACACCGGGGAGCTGTTTTTT
-,TRBV9,TRBJ1-2,-,CASSVDQGTYGYTF,TGTGCCAGCAGCGTAGATCAGGGAACCTATGGCTACACCTTC
TRBD2,TRBV9,TRBJ2-5,-,CASSPQRGGKETQYF,TGTGCCAGCAGCCCTCAGCGGGGGGGAAAAGAGACCCAGTACTTC
TRBD1,TRBV6-1,TRBJ1-1,-,CASSEAGQGGTEAFF,TGTGCCAGCAGTGAAGCTGGACAGGGAGGCACTGAAGCTTTCTTT
-,TRBV19,TRBJ1-2,-,CASSIRSGNYGYTF,TGTGCCAGTAGTATACGGTCCGGGAACTATGGCTACACCTTC
-,TRBV5-1,TRBJ2-1,-,CASSSDGAGFLREQFF,TGCGCCAGCAGCTCGGATGGGGCGGGATTCCTACGGGAGCAGTTCTTC
TRBD1,TRBV7-2,TRBJ1-1,-,CASSRDRITEAFF,TGTGCCAGCAGCAGGGACAGGATCACTGAAGCTTTCTTT